This T cell receptor beta chain was documented in a study of T-cell reconstitution after alpha-beta-depleted transplantation in children. The V end was cut by 3 bases, the J end by 0 bases, with 5 bases between. Looked up from germline, CDR1 is DFQATT and CDR2 is SNEGSKA (reference sequence). The CDR3 extends over 13 amino acids. TCRbeta library preparation incorporated unique molecular identifiers. TCRdb passed the PCR reads through MiXCR, listing each CDR3 protein once. The table lists a few hundred thousand distinct CDR3 sequences, about a quarter of them singletons, with 35% to 40% in the top ten.

This receptor was identified in a boy under three years old with Wiskott-Aldrich syndrome, due to receive a stem cell transplant. The material sequenced was PBMCs, taken before TCRalphabeta/CD19-depleted stem cell transplant. V is TRBV20-1 and J is TRBJ2-2; unclear D gene. The CDR3 DNA reads TGCAGTGCTAGCGAGTCGAACACCGGGGAGCTGTTTTTT. Protein sequence: CSASESNTGELFF.